This T cell receptor beta chain derives from a study of cytomegalovirus exposure and HLA in healthy donors. Study conclusions and caveats: A missense DCLRE1C variant was associated with V- and J-gene trimming of TCR beta chains in a later analysis, and an independent cohort replicated the association.

The PCR ran on 60 Vbeta and 13 Jbeta primers. Produced via immunoSEQ multiplex PCR; TCRdb's table is partial and in-frame only. The sample lists more than 100,000 clones, around 77% occurring once. Germline CDR1 LNHDA, CDR2 SQIVND (reference sequence). The CDR3 loop spans 11 amino acids. The germline V and J ends were trimmed by 7 bases and 4 bases, with 7 bases remaining between them. As regards this clone: Its specificity is not known.

Sequencing was performed on PBMCs. This TCR derives from a woman aged 60-75 years in good health and CMV-seronegative. The chain couples TRBV19 to TRBJ1-1; the D is unclear. The CDR3 region is CASKGGTEAFF. The CDR3 region has the DNA TGTGCCAGTAAAGGAGGCACTGAAGCTTTCTTT.